These 27 T cell receptor beta chains share one sample of origin, sequenced in a study of cytomegalovirus exposure and HLA in healthy donors. PCR used 60 Vbeta primers and 13 Jbeta primers. Assay used: immunoSEQ multiplex PCR; TCRdb lists only in-frame clones, some missing. The repertoire includes some 200,000 clones, over 75% of them detected once, and 0.2% to 0.25% sits in the top ten. Sequenced sample: PBMCs. These receptor sequences come from a girl under 10 years old in good health and CMV-seronegative.

This chain joins TRBV30 and TRBJ1-3, with 8 bases fitting TRBD1. Per germline, CDR1 GTSNPN and CDR2 SVGIG (reference sequence). V lost 2 bases and J lost 0; bases outside the gene matches: 6. The CDR3 length is 16 residues. CDR3 nucleotides: TGTGCCTGGAGTCTAGGGACAGGAGCCTCTGGAAACACCATATATTTT. It translates to CAWSLGTGASGNTIYF. Full variable domain (outside the CDR3, taken from reference TRBV30 and TRBJ1-3): SQTIHQWPATLVQPVGSPLSLECTVEGTSNPNLYWYRQAAGRGLQLLFYSVGIGQISSEVPQNLSASRPQDRQFILSSKKLLLSDSGFYLCAWSLGTGASGNTIYFGEGSWLTVV.

The chain combines TRBV6-6 with TRBJ1-4; 10 nucleotides agree with TRBD1. V shed 4 bases, J shed 7 bases, and the junction held 3 bases outside the gene matches. This CDR3 has 14 residues. The V gene's germline CDR1 is MNHNY and CDR2 SVGAGI (reference sequence). The CDR3 spells CASSSGTGVEKLFF. CDR3 nucleotide sequence: TGTGCCAGCAGTTCCGGGACAGGGGTTGAAAAACTGTTTTTT.

The rearrangement uses TRBV7-9 and TRBJ2-1; 14 bases line up with TRBD2. The V gene end was trimmed by 2 bases and the J gene end by 0 bases; junction bases not matched to a gene: 6. Germline CDR1 is SEHNR and CDR2 is FQNEAQ (reference sequence). The CDR3 contains 19 residues. In nucleotides, the CDR3 is TGTGCCAGCAGCTTAAAGTGGACTAGCGGGAGGAGCTCCTACAATGAGCAGTTCTTC. Its protein is CASSLKWTSGRSSYNEQFF.

The V and J genes are TRBV9 and TRBJ2-1; no definite D call. CDR3 length: 13 amino acids. Looked up from germline, CDR1 is SGDLS and CDR2 is YYNGEE. Trimming took 5 bases from V and 2 from J, leaving 8 bases between them. The CDR3 region has the DNA TGTGCCAGCAGGGCCGTAACCTACAATGAGCAGTTCTTC. Protein sequence: CASRAVTYNEQFF. Combining the CDR3 with reference TRBV9 and TRBJ2-1 gives the whole variable domain DSGVTQTPKHLITATGQRVTLRCSPRSGDLSVYWYQQSLDQGLQFLIQYYNGEERAKGNILERFSAQQFPDLHSELNLSSLELGDSALYFCASRAVTYNEQFFGPGTRLTVL.

The gene calls are TRBV11-2 and TRBJ2-5; TRBD2 matches at 9 bases. Trimming at V came to 3 bases and at J to 4 bases, leaving 6 bases not matched to a gene. This CDR3 region has 15 residues. Per the germline V gene, CDR1 is SGHAT and CDR2 is FQNNGV. CDR3 in DNA: TGTGCCAGCAGCTTGAGGCTAGCGGGGCTAGAGACCCAGTACTTC. This encodes CASSLRLAGLETQYF.

The genes are TRBV19 and TRBJ1-2; TRBD1 matches at 9 bases. V gave up 5 bases and J gave up 4 bases; unmatched junction bases: 8. Per the germline V gene, CDR1 is LNHDA and CDR2 is SQIVND (reference sequence). The CDR3 runs to 15 residues. CDR3 residues: CASSEGTGSFYGYTF. Written as DNA, the CDR3 is TGTGCCAGTAGTGAAGGGACAGGGTCCTTCTATGGCTACACCTTC.

The rearrangement uses TRBV19 and TRBJ2-1, with TRBD2 matching over 7 bases. Per germline, CDR1 LNHDA and CDR2 SQIVND (reference sequence). The CDR3 has 14 amino acids. V shed 5 bases and J 2 bases; nucleotides not matched to a gene: 3. CDR3 DNA sequence: TGTGCCAGTAGTTGGGGAGGGGCCTACAATGAGCAGTTCTTC. Translating gives CASSWGGAYNEQFF.

The V gene is TRBV5-6, the J gene TRBJ1-2; no definite D call. The germline gives CDR1 SGHDT, CDR2 YYEEEE. The CDR3 loop spans 13 amino acids. V was pared by 5 bases and J by 4 bases, with 12 bases between. For the CDR3, the DNA is TGTGCCAGCAGATACGACACTGGCTATGGCTACACCTTC. It codes for CASRYDTGYGYTF. Together with reference TRBV5-6 and TRBJ1-2, the CDR3 gives the full variable domain: DAGVTQSPTHLIKTRGQQVTLRCSPKSGHDTVSWYQQALGQGPQFIFQYYEEEERQRGNFPDRFSGHQFPNYSSELNVNALLLGDSALYLCASRYDTGYGYTFGSGTRLTVV.

This clone was picked up one time. V and J are TRBV5-1 and TRBJ2-1; TRBD2 aligns across 11 bases. Germline trimming cut 8 bases from V and 11 bases from J; bases unmatched to any gene: 12. The CDR3 loop spans 14 amino acids. CDR1 is SGHRS and CDR2 is YFSETQ in the germline V gene. Written as DNA, the CDR3 is TGCGCCAGTACACTAGCGGGGGCCGCGAATAAGCAGTTCTTC. Translation gives CASTLAGAANKQFF.

CDR3 residues: CSVVKGQTRSGADTQYF. Written as DNA, the CDR3 is TGCAGCGTTGTAAAGGGACAGACTCGGTCAGGGGCAGATACGCAGTATTTT. The chain has TRBV29-1 and TRBJ2-3, with 7 bases that match TRBD1. Germline V gives CDR1 SQVTM, CDR2 ANQGSEA. Trimming removed 4 bases from V and 4 bases from J; junction bases left unmatched: 17. The CDR3 loop spans 17 amino acids.

The J gene is TRBJ2-7, the V gene TRBV29-1, with 10 bases fitting TRBD2. J gave up 0 bases and V 0 bases, and 2 bases lay outside the gene matches. Germline assignment: CDR1 SQVTM and CDR2 ANQGSEA. The CDR3 totals 15 residues. The CDR3 nucleotides are TGCAGCGTTGAAGATACTAGCGGGGTCTCCTACGAGCAGTACTTC. Translation: CSVEDTSGVSYEQYF.

V and J are TRBV19 and TRBJ2-1, with TRBD1 as a possible D gene (5 bases). The CDR3 sequence is 13 residues long. CDR1 is LNHDA, CDR2 SQIVND, per germline (reference sequence). V lost 8 bases, J lost 3 bases, and 11 bases lay in between. The CDR3 is CASAPTDYNEQFF. The CDR3 nucleotides are TGTGCCAGTGCCCCGACAGACTACAATGAGCAGTTCTTC.

This sequence joins TRBV5-1 and TRBJ2-2, with D possibly being TRBD2 (6 bases). This CDR3 region has 15 residues. The ends were cut back, 1 base at V and 4 bases at J, with 11 bases in the middle. Germline CDR1 is SGHRS and CDR2 is YFSETQ. As DNA, the CDR3 is TGCGCCAGCAGCTTGCCAGCGGGCAGCACCGGGGAGCTGTTTTTT. It specifies CASSLPAGSTGELFF.

V usage is TRBV5-6 and J usage is TRBJ2-7, with no clear D. CDR3 size: 15 residues. V was pared by 0 bases and J by 3 bases, with 13 bases between. Germline V gene data show CDR1 as SGHDT and CDR2 as YYEEEE. The DNA of the CDR3 is TGTGCCAGCAGCTTGGCGTACAACCATTACTACGAGCAGTACTTC. This codes for CASSLAYNHYYEQYF.

The chain combines TRBV5-8 with TRBJ2-7; maybe TRBD2 (5 bases). V gave up 2 bases and J gave up 2 bases, with 11 bases separating them. Germline lookup yields CDR1 SGHTS and CDR2 YDEGEE. This CDR3 contains 14 residues. Here the CDR3 reads CASSLGGRTYEQYF. For the CDR3, the DNA is TGTGCCAGCAGCTTAGGCGGGCGAACCTACGAGCAGTACTTC.

This clone was observed a few times. The J gene is TRBJ2-3, the V gene TRBV5-6, with a weak D call TRBD2 (7 bases). This CDR3 has 16 residues. V was trimmed by 4 bases and J by 2 bases, leaving 17 bases between them. The germline V gene encodes CDR1 SGHDT and CDR2 YYEEEE. The CDR3 loop reads CASSVRGGRITDTQYF. Written as DNA, the CDR3 is TGTGCCAGCAGCGTGAGGGGGGGGCGAATCACAGATACGCAGTATTTT.

V usage is TRBV6-5 and J usage is TRBJ2-5, with D tentatively TRBD2 (6 bases). V was pared by 4 bases and J by 4 bases, with 16 bases between. The CDR3 is 15 amino acids. Germline V gene data show CDR1 as MNHEY and CDR2 as SVGAGI. The CDR3 protein is CASSSLAAGGETQYF. The CDR3 coding sequence is TGTGCCAGCAGTTCCCTAGCCGCCGGGGGAGAGACCCAGTACTTC.

The chain employs TRBV6-1 and TRBJ1-5; 9 positions match TRBD1. The CDR3 covers 14 residues. The trim removed 3 bases at V and 7 bases at J, leaving 4 bases unmatched. Germline CDR1 reads MNHNS; CDR2 reads SASEGT. CDR3 sequence (DNA): TGTGCCAGCAGTGATAACAGGGGGCGACAGCCCCAGCATTTT. This codes for CASSDNRGRQPQHF.

This sequence joins TRBV2 and TRBJ2-7; maybe TRBD1 (6 bases). Trimming cost V 6 bases and J 0 bases, with 12 bases left between them. CDR1 SNHLY and CDR2 FYNNEI come from the germline V gene. The CDR3 covers 14 residues. The CDR3, as DNA: TGTGCCAGCAGAGGACAGTCCCACTCCTACGAGCAGTACTTC. Its translation: CASRGQSHSYEQYF.

The genes are TRBV5-1 and TRBJ2-2; tentative D call: TRBD1 (6 bases). The CDR3 covers 13 residues. Trimming shortened V by 5 bases and J by 5 bases, and 10 bases separated the two germline ends. Germline V CDR1 and CDR2: SGHRS, YFSETQ. In DNA, the CDR3 is TGCGCCAGCAGTGAACAGGGTACCGGGGAGCTGTTTTTT. Translated: CASSEQGTGELFF.

To note about this clone: Different DNA sequences within this sample yield the same CDR3. CDR3 DNA: TGTGCCAGCAGCTTTGGACAGGGTTATGGCTACACCTTC. Its protein product is CASSFGQGYGYTF. V is TRBV7-3 and J is TRBJ1-2, with 8 bases matching TRBD1. The CDR3 totals 13 residues. CDR1 SGHTA and CDR2 FQGTGA come from the germline V gene. J was trimmed by 5 bases and V by 3 bases; bases with no gene match: 2.

The CDR3 reads CASSWREDYNEQFF. The DNA of the CDR3 is TGTGCCAGCAGCTGGCGGGAGGACTACAATGAGCAGTTCTTC. The chain joins TRBV7-8 to TRBJ2-1; 8 bases map to TRBD2. The CDR3 sequence is 14 residues long. Germline loops: CDR1 SGHVS, CDR2 FQNEAQ. J was trimmed by 3 bases and V by 4 bases; bases with no gene match: 2.

A word on this clone: Other DNA sequences from this sample encode an identical CDR3 as well. This sequence joins TRBV18 and TRBJ2-5; TRBD1 matches 7 bases. The V and J ends lost 1 base and 1 base, in that order; junction bases with no gene match: 0. CDR3 length: 14 amino acids. Germline V lookup: CDR1 KGHSH, CDR2 LQKENI. The CDR3 sequence: CASSPRDSQETQYF. The CDR3, as DNA: TGTGCCAGCTCACCACGGGACAGCCAAGAGACCCAGTACTTC.

The chain recombines TRBV7-9 with TRBJ2-5, with D perhaps TRBD2 (6 bases). CDR3 size: 14 residues. V lost 0 bases and J 4 bases, leaving 9 bases between the germline ends. Looked up from germline, CDR1 is SEHNR and CDR2 is FQNEAQ (reference sequence). The CDR3 is CASSLATGGETQYF. Written as DNA, the CDR3 is TGTGCCAGCAGCTTAGCCACCGGGGGAGAGACCCAGTACTTC.

This CDR3 reads CASRPFGDWTEAFF. Written as DNA, the CDR3 is TGTGCCAGTAGGCCGTTCGGAGATTGGACTGAAGCTTTCTTT. This chain joins TRBV19 and TRBJ1-1; D remains ambiguous. Trimming took 6 bases from V and 5 from J, leaving 16 bases between them. The CDR3 length is 14 residues. CDR1 and CDR2 (germline): LNHDA, SQIVND (reference sequence).

This clone was counted a few times. The chain carries TRBV27 and TRBJ2-7; 9 bases are a match to TRBD1. With 4 bases clipped from V and 6 bases from J, the junction kept 10 bases outside the gene matches. There are 15 residues in the CDR3. Germline V gene sequence: CDR1 MNHEY, CDR2 SMNVEV (reference sequence). CDR3 residues: CASSSPGTGFFEQYF. CDR3 DNA sequence: TGTGCCAGCAGTTCCCCCGGGACAGGGTTCTTCGAGCAGTACTTC.

J is TRBJ1-1 and V is TRBV11-3, with 7 bases lining up with TRBD1. V was clipped by 4 bases and J by 5 bases; unmatched bases: 4. Germline V gene lookup returns CDR1 SGHNT and CDR2 YENEEA. The CDR3 length is 13 residues. The CDR3 reads CASSSGGHTEAFF. CDR3 DNA: TGTGCCAGCAGCTCAGGGGGGCATACTGAAGCTTTCTTT.